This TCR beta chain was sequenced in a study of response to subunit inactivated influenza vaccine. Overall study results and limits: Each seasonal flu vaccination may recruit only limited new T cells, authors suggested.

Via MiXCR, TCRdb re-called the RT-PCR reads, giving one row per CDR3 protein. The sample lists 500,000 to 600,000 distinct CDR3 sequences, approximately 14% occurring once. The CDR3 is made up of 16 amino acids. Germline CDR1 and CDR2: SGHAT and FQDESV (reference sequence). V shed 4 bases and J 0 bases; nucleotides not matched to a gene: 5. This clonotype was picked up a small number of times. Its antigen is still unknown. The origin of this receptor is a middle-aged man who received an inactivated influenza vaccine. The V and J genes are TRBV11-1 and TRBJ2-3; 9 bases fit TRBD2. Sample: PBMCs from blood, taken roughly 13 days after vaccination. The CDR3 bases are TGTGCCAGCAGCTCACTAGCGGGTGCTAGCACAGATACGCAGTATTTT. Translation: CASSSLAGASTDTQYF.